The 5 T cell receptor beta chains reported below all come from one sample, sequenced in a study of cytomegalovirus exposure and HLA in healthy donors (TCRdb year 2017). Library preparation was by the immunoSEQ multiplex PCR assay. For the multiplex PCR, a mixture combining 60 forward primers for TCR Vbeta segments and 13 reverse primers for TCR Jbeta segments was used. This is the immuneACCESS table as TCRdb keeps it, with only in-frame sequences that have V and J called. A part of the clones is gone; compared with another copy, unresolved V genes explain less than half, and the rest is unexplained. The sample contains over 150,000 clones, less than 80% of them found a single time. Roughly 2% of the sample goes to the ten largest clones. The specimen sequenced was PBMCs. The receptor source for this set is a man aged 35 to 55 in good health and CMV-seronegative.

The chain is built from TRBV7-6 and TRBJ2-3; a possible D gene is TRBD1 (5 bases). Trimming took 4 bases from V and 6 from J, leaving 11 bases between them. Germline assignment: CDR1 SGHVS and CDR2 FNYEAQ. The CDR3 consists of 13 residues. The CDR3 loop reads CASSSQGYDTQYF. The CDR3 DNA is TGTGCCAGCAGCTCCCAGGGCTACGATACGCAGTATTTT.

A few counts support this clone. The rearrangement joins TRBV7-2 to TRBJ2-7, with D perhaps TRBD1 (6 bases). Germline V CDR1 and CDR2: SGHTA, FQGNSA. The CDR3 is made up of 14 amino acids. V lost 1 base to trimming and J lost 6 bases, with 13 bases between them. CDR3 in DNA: TGTGCCAGCAGCTTAGGGACAGCTTACATCGAGCAGTACTTC. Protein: CASSLGTAYIEQYF.

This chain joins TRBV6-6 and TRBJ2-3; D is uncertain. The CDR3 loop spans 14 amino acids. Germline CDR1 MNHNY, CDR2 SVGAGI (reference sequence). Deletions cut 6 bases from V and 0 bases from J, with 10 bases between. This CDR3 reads CASSLRTSTDTQYF. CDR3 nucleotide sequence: TGTGCCAGCAGCTTGCGCACTAGCACAGATACGCAGTATTTT.

CDR3 amino acids: CASSRGDTQYF. In nucleotides, the CDR3 is TGCGCCAGCAGCCGGGGAGATACGCAGTATTTT. The chain uses TRBV5-1 and TRBJ2-3; D may be TRBD2 (5 bases). Germline V gene data show CDR1 as SGHRS and CDR2 as YFSETQ. CDR3 length: 11 residues. Trimming shortened V by 4 bases and J by 5 bases, and 5 bases separated the two germline ends.

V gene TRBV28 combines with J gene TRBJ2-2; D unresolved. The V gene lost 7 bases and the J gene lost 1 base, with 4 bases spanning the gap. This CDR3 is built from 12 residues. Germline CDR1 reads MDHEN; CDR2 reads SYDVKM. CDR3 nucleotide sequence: TGTGCCAGCATAATGAACACCGGGGAGCTGTTTTTT. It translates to CASIMNTGELFF.